This is a list of T cell receptor beta chains from one sample in a study of blood T cell repertoires in COVID-19. Sequencing used immunoSEQ multiplex PCR; TCRdb keeps in-frame clones, though not all of them. The sample contains 250,000 to 300,000 clones, around nine tenths of which appear only once. The sequenced sample consisted of peripheral blood. The receptor source for this set is a woman aged 55-69 years with COVID-19, enrolled during active disease. Both conserved end residues are trimmed from each CDR3.

cdr3_aa,cdr3_length,v_call
ASSLVSFRWTSGNNEQF,17,TRBV7-2
ASRLGSAGELF,11,TRBV7-3
ASSSTRGAGNTIY,13,TRBV5-1
AWTLGGGPYNSPLH,14,TRBV30
ASSSRTGGNQPQH,13,TRBV19
ASSSFFGSDEQF,12,TRBV19
ASSLVAGGTDTQY,13,TRBV5-6
ASRTSGRDEQF,11,TRBV6-6
AWSLYTEAF,9,TRBV30
ASTAGTHYGYT,11,TRBV28
ASRRGGTSNTGELF,14,TRBV7-3
AWSSQPEKLF,10,TRBV30
ASSLDRQGDEAF,12,TRBV5-1
ASSQPGLADTQY,12,TRBV13
ATSDTNFRNNEQF,13,TRBV24-1
ASSYGRDGTDTQY,13,TRBV6-5
ASSLDRGSYNEQF,13,TRBV6-2/TRBV6-3
SAFRVDEQF,9,TRBV20-1
ASSMVVQGSPLH,12,TRBV19
AISESAPSTGELF,13,TRBV10-3
ASSLGTGSTNEKLF,14,TRBV5-1
ASSRLAQNTGELF,13,TRBV5-1
SASRRGGEQF,10,TRBV20-1
ASSVAITYNEQF,12,TRBV9
ASSLSSYEQY,10,TRBV7-2
ASSYTGGGYT,10,TRBV5-6
ATSDQRTGTEQY,12,TRBV24-1
ASSSRSGTDRVSDTQY,16,TRBV7-6
SAGNAHNSPLH,11,TRBV6-5
ASRGLAVTYEQY,12,TRBV27
SVKTSGVGGEQY,12,TRBV29-1
ASSYSSQGMETQY,13,TRBV6-5
ASSPPGNSYNEQF,13,TRBV7-9
ASSPALAGGYNEQF,14,TRBV5-4
ASISGGWQPQH,11,TRBV28
ASTGPRGTSGRNEQF,15,TRBV5-1
ASSVEGSGYEQY,12,TRBV9
ASSEPGTGLPQPQH,14,TRBV6-1
SLRQGGTEAF,10,TRBV29-1
ASSLDRNYGYT,11,TRBV2
ASSPSARGQAGGRQY,15,TRBV7-3
SSGLAVRGEQF,11,TRBV29-1
ASTGERLVNTEAF,13,TRBV7-9
ASSAGDRLGANVLT,14,TRBV6-1
ASSLRAGLAGVGEQY,15,TRBV7-9
ASSQEDNSGANVLT,14,TRBV4-2
ASRADISFSGNTIY,14,TRBV2
ASSLSSQPQH,10,TRBV28
ASSARDRVSYNEQF,14,TRBV6-1
SVEDPGYSGNTIY,13,TRBV29-1